This T cell receptor (beta chain) was documented in a study of shared clonotypes between healthy human individuals. Study-level findings and limits: The authors expected sequencing depth to affect clonotype sharing among donors. Generation probability values for non-shared clonotypes were lower than those for clonotypes shared by all four donors.

The repertoire was sequenced with immunoSEQ multiplex PCR; TCRdb's copy has only in-frame clones and lacks some. The data show some 650,000 clones, 97% seen once. V gave up 6 bases and J gave up 5 bases; unmatched junction bases: 9. Germline CDR1 is MNHEY and CDR2 is SVGAGI. CDR3 length: 15 amino acids. This clone occurred once. Its antigen remains unidentified. Source material: naive CD4+ T cells sorted from blood. Subset in this sample: CD45RA+ positively selected. The V and J genes are TRBV6-5 and TRBJ2-7, with 11 bases identical to TRBD1. The TCR comes from a woman in her twenties or thirties in good health. CDR3 nucleotides: TGTGCCAGCAGCGAGGACAGGGGGCGAATCAACGAGCAGTACTTC. Protein: CASSEDRGRINEQYF.